The 31 T cell receptor beta chains given below trace back to one sample, sequenced in a study of blood T cell repertoires in COVID-19. Clones were read by immunoSEQ multiplex PCR, and TCRdb kept only the in-frame ones, dropping some. The data show around 75,000 clones, 85% to 90% seen once. The sequenced sample was peripheral blood. These receptors originate from a human donor in a cohort sampled during active COVID-19.

This chain uses TRBV3-1 (or the pseudogene TRBV3-2) with TRBJ2-2, with no clear D. V lost 0 bases and J lost 0, with 8 bases in between. In germline, CDR1 is LGHDT, CDR2 YNNKEL (reference sequence). CDR3 length: 16 residues. The CDR3 bases are TGTGCCAGCAGCCAAGAGGCGGATCCGAACACCGGGGAGCTGTTTTTT. Residues: CASSQEADPNTGELFF.

The V call is TRBV30, the J call TRBJ2-5; 8 bases align to TRBD2. The CDR3 is made up of 15 amino acids. Germline CDR1 is GTSNPN and CDR2 is SVGIG (reference sequence). V gave up 4 bases and J gave up 1 base; unmatched junction bases: 8. CDR3 in DNA: TGTGCCTGGAACAGCAAGGGGACTAGCCAAGAGACCCAGTACTTC. Translation gives CAWNSKGTSQETQYF.

CDR3 sequence reads: CASSLMEFNEQFF. The CDR3 DNA sequence: TGTGCCAGCAGTTTAATGGAGTTTAATGAGCAGTTCTTC. The chain joins TRBV12-3 or TRBV12-4 to TRBJ2-1, with no clear D. The CDR3 is 13 amino acids. Trimming shortened V by 2 bases and J by 7 bases, and 9 bases separated the two germline ends.

The V gene is TRBV6-6, the J gene TRBJ1-1; maybe TRBD1 (5 bases). This CDR3 has 14 residues. CDR1 MNHNY and CDR2 SVGAGI come from the germline V gene (reference sequence). V dropped 2 bases and J dropped 3 bases, with 10 bases sitting between them. CDR3 coding DNA: TGTGCCAGCAGTTACCGGGGGGAGGACACTGAAGCTTTCTTT. The encoded protein is CASSYRGEDTEAFF.

The CDR3 sequence: CASSRDRGRTGELFF. The CDR3 DNA is TGTGCCAGCAGCCGGGACAGGGGACGCACCGGGGAGCTGTTTTTT. The genes are TRBV6-5 and TRBJ2-2; the match to TRBD1 covers 10 bases. This CDR3 comprises 15 residues. Germline trimming cut 6 bases from V and 4 bases from J; bases unmatched to any gene: 5. Germline assignment: CDR1 MNHEY and CDR2 SVGAGI.

This clone was observed once. The rearrangement uses TRBV5-4 and TRBJ2-1, with 13 bases fitting TRBD2. There are 18 residues in the CDR3. Germline V gene data show CDR1 as SGHNT and CDR2 as YYREEE (reference sequence). V was pared by 3 bases and J by 9 bases, with 15 bases of the junction left unmatched. The chain's CDR3 is CASSWLGATSGRASEQFF. The DNA for the CDR3 is TGTGCCAGCAGCTGGCTGGGGGCAACTAGCGGGAGGGCGAGTGAGCAGTTCTTC.

This sequence joins TRBV20-1 and TRBJ2-7; D uncertain. This CDR3 region has 11 residues. Trimming stripped 7 bases from V and 3 bases from J, with 10 bases between. CDR1 and CDR2 (germline): DFQATT, SNEGSKA (reference sequence). Here the CDR3 reads CSELGGYEQYV. In nucleotides, the CDR3 is TGCAGTGAATTAGGCGGCTACGAGCAGTACGTC.

The rearrangement joins TRBV9 to TRBJ2-5; 11 bases are shared with TRBD2. CDR1 and CDR2 from the germline V gene are SGDLS and YYNGEE. This CDR3 has 15 amino acids. V shed 3 bases, J shed 5 bases, and the junction held 6 bases outside the gene matches. CDR3 in DNA: TGTGCCAGCAGCGCTAGCGGGGGGTCATGGGAGACCCAGTACTTC. Translation gives CASSASGGSWETQYF.

The gene calls are TRBV28 and TRBJ2-1, with 12 bases aligning to TRBD2. V shed 8 bases, J shed 5 bases, and the junction held 7 bases outside the gene matches. The CDR3 sequence is 15 residues long. Germline CDR1 MDHEN, CDR2 SYDVKM. CDR3 coding DNA: TGTGCCAGCGCCTCCCTAGCGGGAGGGAACAATGAGCAGTTCTTC. This gives the protein CASASLAGGNNEQFF.

CDR3 DNA: TGTGCCAGTAGTAAAACAGGGGGCGATCAGCCCCAGCATTTT. It yields the protein CASSKTGGDQPQHF. The chain is built from TRBV19 and TRBJ1-5, with 9 positions matching TRBD1. In germline, CDR1 is LNHDA, CDR2 SQIVND (reference sequence). After removal of 4 bases from V and 5 bases from J, the junction contained 3 bases not matched to a gene. This CDR3 has 14 amino acids. Together with reference TRBV19 and TRBJ1-5, the CDR3 gives the full variable domain: DGGITQSPKYLFRKEGQNVTLSCEQNLNHDAMYWYRQDPGQGLRLIYYSQIVNDFQKGDIAEGYSVSREKKESFPLTVTSAQKNPTAFYLCASSKTGGDQPQHFGDGTRLSIL.

The chain carries TRBV13 and TRBJ1-1; 7 bases align to TRBD1. The CDR3 totals 18 residues. Trimming removed 1 base from V and 6 bases from J; junction bases left unmatched: 17. Germline CDR1 reads PRHDT; CDR2 reads FYEKMQ (reference sequence). CDR3 loop: CASSLVWGEGGFAPEAFF. The DNA for the CDR3 is TGTGCCAGCAGCTTAGTTTGGGGGGAAGGGGGCTTTGCGCCTGAAGCTTTCTTT.

The J gene is TRBJ2-3, the V gene TRBV3-1 (or the pseudogene TRBV3-2); 13 bases align to TRBD2. From germline, CDR1 is LGHDT and CDR2 YNNKEL (reference sequence). CDR3 length equals 17 residues. V lost 3 bases, J lost 4 bases, and 7 bases stayed unmatched. The CDR3 sequence is CASSQAGTSGVSDTQYF. CDR3 DNA: TGTGCCAGCAGCCAGGCAGGGACTAGCGGGGTCTCAGATACGCAGTATTTT.

This clone was found once. The V and J genes are TRBV11-2 and TRBJ2-5; possibly TRBD1 for D (6 bases). The CDR3 spans 18 residues. CDR1 and CDR2 from the germline V gene are SGHAT and FQNNGV. The V and J ends lost 3 bases and 4 bases respectively, with 24 bases between them. CDR3 sequence reads: CASSFRAVGDIEGETQYF. In nucleotides, the CDR3 is TGTGCCAGCAGCTTCAGGGCGGTTGGGGACATAGAAGGAGAGACCCAGTACTTC.

The chain has TRBV19 and TRBJ2-7, with D hard to call. V shed 4 bases and J shed 0 bases, with 7 bases lying between them. This CDR3 comprises 13 residues. Germline V CDR1 and CDR2: LNHDA, SQIVND (reference sequence). The CDR3 loop is CASSSGSSYEQYF. For the CDR3, the DNA is TGTGCCAGTAGTAGCGGCAGCTCCTACGAGCAGTACTTC.

J is TRBJ2-3 and V is TRBV11-2; D remains unclear. CDR3 length: 15 amino acids. Trimming shortened V by 5 bases and J by 0 bases, and 12 bases separated the two germline ends. Germline V gene data show CDR1 as SGHAT and CDR2 as FQNNGV. The CDR3 sequence is CASSPRLQSTDTQYF. CDR3 coding DNA: TGTGCCAGCAGCCCCCGTCTACAGAGCACAGATACGCAGTATTTT. Full variable domain (missing parts from reference TRBV11-2 and TRBJ2-3): EAGVAQSPRYKIIEKRQSVAFWCNPISGHATLYWYQQILGQGPKLLIQFQNNGVVDDSQLPKDRFSAERLKGVDSTLKIQPAKLEDSAVYLCASSPRLQSTDTQYFGPGTRLTVL.

This chain links TRBV29-1 with TRBJ1-2, with TRBD1 matching over 10 bases. The germline CDR1 and CDR2 sequences are SQVTM and ANQGSEA. Trimming removed 6 bases from V and 6 bases from J; junction bases left unmatched: 4. The CDR3 contains 12 residues. The CDR3 bases are TGCAGCGTGGCGGGACAGGGGAATGGCTACACCTTC. It translates to CSVAGQGNGYTF.

V and J are TRBV20-1 and TRBJ2-7; D possibly corresponds to TRBD2 (5 bases). In germline, CDR1 is DFQATT, CDR2 SNEGSKA (reference sequence). The CDR3 spans 11 residues. Trimming pared 3 bases from V and 6 bases from J, leaving 9 bases between. The CDR3: CSARALVEQYF. The CDR3 region has the DNA TGCAGTGCTAGGGCACTAGTCGAGCAGTACTTC.

The chain uses TRBV2 and TRBJ2-7, with D tentatively TRBD2 (6 bases). Deletions cut 4 bases from V and 4 bases from J, with 11 bases between. The CDR3 consists of 13 residues. Germline values: CDR1 SNHLY, CDR2 FYNNEI. The CDR3 sequence is CASSGAAGYEQYF. CDR3 DNA sequence: TGTGCCAGCAGTGGGGCGGCGGGGTACGAGCAGTACTTC.

The chain couples TRBV7-9 to TRBJ2-2; D gene unclear. The CDR3 totals 13 residues. V lost 1 base, J lost 3 bases, and 3 bases lay in between. The germline V gene encodes CDR1 SEHNR and CDR2 FQNEAQ (reference sequence). The CDR3: CASSLVDTGELFF. For the CDR3, the DNA is TGTGCCAGCAGCTTAGTCGACACCGGGGAGCTGTTTTTT.

The chain recombines TRBV10-3 with TRBJ1-1; D might be TRBD1 (5 bases). The CDR3 totals 15 residues. From germline, CDR1 is ENHRY and CDR2 SYGVKD. V shed 0 bases and J shed 3 bases, with 11 bases lying between them. CDR3 residues: CAISESGGWDTEAFF. CDR3 DNA sequence: TGTGCCATCAGTGAGTCGGGGGGATGGGACACTGAAGCTTTCTTT.

J is TRBJ2-3 and V is TRBV19; no reliable D call. V was clipped by 3 bases and J by 5 bases, with 6 bases between them. The CDR3 extends over 12 amino acids. CDR1 is LNHDA, CDR2 SQIVND, per germline (reference sequence). The CDR3 here is CASSMAVDTQYF. In DNA form, the CDR3 reads TGTGCCAGTAGTATGGCGGTAGATACGCAGTATTTT.

This clone was recorded once. The V and J genes are TRBV4-2 and TRBJ2-2; TRBD2 agrees at 8 bases. CDR3 length: 17 residues. The germline V gene encodes CDR1 LGHNA and CDR2 YNFKEQ. J was trimmed by 5 bases and V by 3 bases; bases with no gene match: 11. The CDR3 DNA reads TGTGCCAGCAGCCATAGGGAAACTAGCGGCCAAACCGGGGAGCTGTTTTTT. Protein sequence: CASSHRETSGQTGELFF.

In this sample, this clone turned up a few times. The rearrangement links TRBV10-3 to TRBJ1-1; no firm D call. The V end was cut by 3 bases, the J end by 10 bases, with 12 bases between. This CDR3 has 12 amino acids. The germline gives CDR1 ENHRY, CDR2 SYGVKD. The CDR3 region has the DNA TGTGCCATCAGTGAAAACGGGTCGGGAGCTTTCTTT. Its protein product is CAISENGSGAFF.

The V gene is TRBV21-1, the J gene TRBJ1-4; the D call in the table, TRBD1, was not verified against the DNA. TRBV21-1 counts as a pseudogene. This CDR3 has 18 residues. The CDR3 is CASTQRRDRAATNEKLFF. CDR3 sequence (DNA): TGTGCCAGCACCCAACGGAGGGACAGGGCGGCAACTAATGAAAAACTGTTTTTT.

In this sample, this clone turned up a few times. V gene TRBV7-9 combines with J gene TRBJ2-7; 8 nucleotides match TRBD2. V was pared by 6 bases and J by 2 bases, with 18 bases of the junction left unmatched. Per the germline V gene, CDR1 is SEHNR and CDR2 is FQNEAQ (reference sequence). CDR3 length: 18 residues. The CDR3: CASSSTPGVGGRTYEQYF. The CDR3 region has the DNA TGTGCCAGCAGTTCCACCCCGGGGGTTGGCGGGAGGACCTACGAGCAGTACTTC. Together with reference TRBV7-9 and TRBJ2-7, the CDR3 gives the full variable domain: DTGVSQNPRHKITKRGQNVTFRCDPISEHNRLYWYRQTLGQGPEFLTYFQNEAQLEKSRLLSDRFSAERPKGSFSTLEIQRTEQGDSAMYLCASSSTPGVGGRTYEQYFGPGTRLTVT.

This clone was detected a few times. V usage is TRBV19 and J usage is TRBJ2-5, with 14 bases that match TRBD2. V dropped 5 bases and J dropped 4; count of bases not matched to a gene: 18. The length of the CDR3 is 20 residues. Germline CDR1 and CDR2: LNHDA and SQIVND (reference sequence). CDR3 region: CASSAYPGTSGGGKRETQYF. The CDR3 nucleotides are TGTGCCAGTAGTGCCTACCCCGGGACTAGCGGGGGAGGCAAACGAGAGACCCAGTACTTC.

The chain recombines TRBV3-1 (or the pseudogene TRBV3-2) with TRBJ1-2, with 10 bases lining up with TRBD1. The germline CDR1 and CDR2 sequences are LGHDT and YNNKEL (reference sequence). CDR3 length equals 18 residues. The junction had 15 bases not matched to a gene; V was cut back by 4 bases and J by 4 bases. CDR3: CASSPHPDRGLQGYGYTF. DNA of the CDR3: TGTGCCAGCAGCCCCCACCCCGACAGGGGGCTTCAGGGCTATGGCTACACCTTC.

The gene calls are TRBV7-2 and TRBJ1-3; D unclear. V dropped 4 bases and J dropped 4 bases, with 8 bases sitting between them. The length of the CDR3 is 13 residues. Germline-derived CDR1 and CDR2 are SGHTA and FQGNSA. The CDR3 here is CASSWAPGNTIYF. CDR3 DNA: TGTGCCAGCAGCTGGGCCCCGGGAAACACCATATATTTT.

The chain uses TRBV6-5 and TRBJ2-5; 7 bases line up with TRBD2. The CDR3 loop spans 14 amino acids. Germline CDR1 reads MNHEY; CDR2 reads SVGAGI. V dropped 10 bases and J dropped 4; count of bases not matched to a gene: 12. The CDR3 coding sequence is TGTGCCACCTCATCGGCGGGAGCCCCAGAGACCCAGTACTTC. Translation gives CATSSAGAPETQYF.

The sample holds one count of this clone. This chain uses TRBV2 with TRBJ2-2; 7 bases map to TRBD2. CDR1 is SNHLY, CDR2 FYNNEI, per germline. There are 15 residues in the CDR3. Unmatched junction bases numbered 7, after V lost 6 bases and J lost 3 bases. In nucleotides, the CDR3 is TGTGCCAGCAGGGGGGAGGGTCGTCACACCGGGGAGCTGTTTTTT. Translation gives CASRGEGRHTGELFF.

V usage is TRBV28 and J usage is TRBJ1-6, with a weak D call TRBD1 (5 bases). Trimming removed 3 bases from V and 8 bases from J, with 14 bases in between. Germline-derived CDR1 and CDR2 are MDHEN and SYDVKM. CDR3 length: 15 amino acids. CDR3 region: CASSFQGRMYSPLHF. The DNA of the CDR3 is TGTGCCAGCAGTTTCCAGGGAAGGATGTATTCACCCCTCCACTTT.